Presented here are 11 T cell receptor beta chains from one specimen sequenced in a study of shared clonotypes between healthy human individuals. The assay was immunoSEQ multiplex PCR, and TCRdb's table has in-frame clones only and misses some. Of about a million clones in the sample, approximately 80% were seen once. Sequenced sample: memory CD4+ T cells from PBMCs. Subset given: CD45RA-negative fraction. The receptors originated from a young man in good health. Some clones in this sample may be carry-over from other donors' samples.

The chain is built from TRBV27 and TRBJ1-2, with D tentatively TRBD1 (6 bases). The germline V gene encodes CDR1 MNHEY and CDR2 SMNVEV (reference sequence). The V and J ends lost 6 bases and 5 bases respectively, with 19 bases between them. The CDR3 is made up of 15 amino acids. The CDR3: CASSRQGGQLYGYTF. The CDR3 nucleotides are TGTGCCAGCAGCCGACAAGGGGGGCAGCTGTATGGCTACACCTTC.

The J gene is TRBJ2-3, the V gene TRBV29-1, with a possible D match to TRBD2 (5 bases). The germline V gene encodes CDR1 SQVTM and CDR2 ANQGSEA. V was cut by 3 bases and J by 0 bases, with 16 bases left in between. CDR3 length equals 16 residues. The CDR3 region has the DNA TGCAGCGTTGATCCTGGTTGGACGGGAAGCACAGATACGCAGTATTTT. It translates to CSVDPGWTGSTDTQYF.

The genes are TRBV6-6 and TRBJ1-5; possible D gene TRBD1, 5 bases. V lost 8 bases, J lost 0 bases, and 8 bases lay in between. The CDR3 runs 13 residues. Per germline, CDR1 MNHNY and CDR2 SVGAGI (reference sequence). CDR3 residues: CASQGNSNQPQHF. CDR3 DNA: TGTGCCAGCCAGGGCAATAGCAATCAGCCCCAGCATTTT.

The chain uses TRBV28 and TRBJ1-5, with D perhaps matching TRBD1 (5 bases). The V and J ends lost 6 bases and 5 bases respectively, with 8 bases between them. In germline, CDR1 is MDHEN, CDR2 SYDVKM. This CDR3 has 12 amino acids. CDR3: CASRGTYQPQHF. The CDR3, as DNA: TGTGCCAGCAGGGGGACCTATCAGCCCCAGCATTTT.

This chain uses TRBV5-1 with TRBJ2-2; D assignment may be TRBD1 or TRBD2 (6 bases each). CDR1 is SGHRS, CDR2 YFSETQ, per germline. V was shortened by 1 base and J by 11 bases, with 15 bases between the two germline ends. The CDR3 has 14 amino acids. The CDR3 region is CASSLWGAPNELFF. The CDR3 nucleotides are TGCGCCAGCAGCTTGTGGGGGGCCCCTAACGAGCTGTTTTTT.

Here the CDR3 DNA reads TGTGCCAGCAGTGAAGGGATAGCGGGAACCTACAATGAGCAGTTCTTC. Its translation: CASSEGIAGTYNEQFF. This chain joins TRBV2 and TRBJ2-1; the match to TRBD2 covers 8 bases. Trimming cost V 1 base and J 2 bases; bases outside gene matches: 4. The CDR3 runs 16 residues. CDR1 and CDR2 (germline): SNHLY, FYNNEI. The entire variable domain, with the rest obtained from reference TRBV2 and TRBJ2-1, is as follows: EPEVTQTPSHQVTQMGQEVILRCVPISNHLYFYWYRQILGQKVEFLVSFYNNEISEKSEIFDDQFSVERPDGSNFTLKIRSTKLEDSAMYFCASSEGIAGTYNEQFFGPGTRLTVL.

The DNA for the CDR3 is TGCGCCAGCAGTGAGAGTCGGGACGGAGGGGATGAAAAACTGTTTTTT. The encoded protein is CASSESRDGGDEKLFF. The gene calls are TRBV10-2 and TRBJ1-4; TRBD1 is a possible D gene (5 bases). Germline loops: CDR1 WSHSY, CDR2 SAAADI. This CDR3 is 16 amino acids long. The V end lost 2 bases, the J end lost 6 bases, and 16 bases lay between the germline ends.

With respect to this clone: A read error is possible here, since a much larger clone lies one base away. The rearrangement links TRBV4-2 to TRBJ2-7; 9 nucleotides match TRBD2. Germline CDR1 is LGHNA and CDR2 is YNFKEQ. Trimming cost V 3 bases and J 0 bases; bases outside gene matches: 0. The CDR3 sequence is 14 residues long. CDR3 loop: CASSQTSGSYEQYF. The CDR3 nucleotides are TGTGCCAGCAGCCAGACTAGCGGCTCCTACGAGCAGTACTTC.

The chain is built from TRBV30 and TRBJ1-1, with D possibly TRBD1 on 5 matching bases. The germline V gene encodes CDR1 GTSNPN and CDR2 SVGIG (reference sequence). Trimming stripped 8 bases from V and 4 bases from J, with 17 bases between. The CDR3 totals 13 residues. The CDR3 sequence: CARGEEMSTEAFF. The CDR3 DNA reads TGTGCCCGGGGGGAGGAGATGAGCACTGAAGCTTTCTTT.

The CDR3 DNA sequence: TGTGCCAGTAGTTCTTCTTCGGGTAGCAATCAGCCCCAGCATTTT. The encoded protein is CASSSSSGSNQPQHF. The gene calls are TRBV19 and TRBJ1-5; D remains unclear. Germline CDR1 LNHDA, CDR2 SQIVND (reference sequence). This CDR3 has 15 residues. The germline V and J ends were trimmed by 5 bases and 0 bases, with 11 bases remaining between them.

V usage is TRBV30 and J usage is TRBJ2-3; D assignment may be TRBD1 or TRBD2 (5 bases each). V was pared by 1 base and J by 3 bases, with 20 bases between. Germline lookup yields CDR1 GTSNPN and CDR2 SVGIG (reference sequence). This CDR3 is 17 amino acids long. The chain's CDR3 is CAWSGSGLTMGTDTQYF. In nucleotides, the CDR3 is TGTGCCTGGAGTGGGTCGGGGCTAACCATGGGGACAGATACGCAGTATTTT.